This TCR beta chain emerged from a study of T cell therapy after organ transplantation. To note about this clone: The target antigen is unknown.

Profiled with immunoSEQ multiplex PCR; TCRdb holds only in-frame clones, not every one. The table has about 2,300 clones, 70% seen once. V gave up 4 bases and J gave up 1 base, with 1 base separating them. Germline V gives CDR1 GTSNPN, CDR2 SVGIG (reference sequence). The CDR3 totals 10 residues. The sample in question was CD8+ T cells from blood, obtained before autologous CMV-specific T cell therapy. The origin of this receptor is a human patient who had received a solid organ transplant and had CMV disease. The chain carries TRBV30 and TRBJ1-2; D uncertain. CDR3 DNA: TGTGCCTGGAATAACTATGGCTACACCTTC. Its protein is CAWNNYGYTF.